The 19 T cell receptor beta chains in this list originate from one sample, sequenced in a study of blood T cells in healthy people across ages. A sample-barcoded 5' primer and a J-beta primer mix were used in a second PCR of roughly 7 to 11 cycles. TCRdb re-called the 5' RACE reads with MiXCR, one entry per CDR3 protein. The sample lists approximately 850,000 distinct CDR3 sequences, roughly 50% seen once, with 20% to 25% in the top ten. Sequencing input: blood. These receptors were collected from a man aged 25 to 45 in good health.

The V and J genes are TRBV27 and TRBJ2-4; D call uncertain. V was cut by 5 bases and J by 0 bases, with 14 bases left in between. This CDR3 is 16 amino acids long. Germline-derived CDR1 and CDR2 are MNHEY and SMNVEV (reference sequence). CDR3 loop: CASSELMALAKNIQYF. CDR3 DNA sequence: TGTGCCAGCAGTGAACTTATGGCCCTAGCCAAAAACATTCAGTACTTC.

V and J are TRBV3-1 and TRBJ2-4; 8 bases map to TRBD1. The J call is in doubt because the DNA end fits TRBJ2-5 better. From germline, CDR1 is LGHDT and CDR2 YNNKEL (reference sequence). CDR3 length: 17 residues. The CDR3 DNA is TGTGCCAGCAGCCAAGAAAGCGACAGGGGAAGGGGAGAGACCCAGTACTTC. Translating it yields CASSQESDRGRGETQYF.

V is TRBV28 and J is TRBJ1-2; 9 bases map to TRBD1. The CDR3 extends over 14 amino acids. Trimming removed 10 bases from V and 4 bases from J; junction bases left unmatched: 10. Germline CDR1 and CDR2: MDHEN and SYDVKM. The DNA for the CDR3 is TGTGCCAACGAATCGACAGGGGGTTTCTATGGCTACACCTTC. Translation gives CANESTGGFYGYTF.

There are a few counts of this clonotype. The chain employs TRBV3-1 and TRBJ2-7; D perhaps matches TRBD1 (5 bases). CDR3 length: 15 residues. The V end was cut by 2 bases, the J end by 6 bases, with 17 bases between. From germline, CDR1 is LGHDT and CDR2 YNNKEL (reference sequence). Here the CDR3 reads CASSQSPRTTFEQYF. The DNA of the CDR3 is TGTGCCAGCAGCCAATCTCCCAGGACAACCTTCGAGCAGTACTTC.

This clonotype came up a few times. The CDR3 DNA follows: TGTGCCAGCAGTCGCGAATCCGAGGGGCCCGAAGCTTTCTTT. As protein: CASSRESEGPEAFF. J is TRBJ1-1 and V is TRBV6-2 or TRBV6-3; a weak D match, TRBD1 (5 bases). Germline CDR1 reads MNHEY; CDR2 reads SVGEGT. The V end lost 5 bases, the J end lost 8 bases, and 18 bases lay between the germline ends. The CDR3 runs 14 residues.

The V call is TRBV6-6, the J call TRBJ2-2; 9 bases are a match to TRBD2. Unmatched junction bases numbered 3, after V lost 8 bases and J lost 2 bases. Per the germline V gene, CDR1 is MNHNY and CDR2 is SVGAGI (reference sequence). The CDR3 spans 14 residues. The CDR3 DNA reads TGTGCCAGCGGGACTAGCTCTAACACCGGGGAGCTGTTTTTT. Residues: CASGTSSNTGELFF.

The chain uses TRBV4-2 and TRBJ1-2; perhaps TRBD1 as D (6 bases). Germline lookup yields CDR1 LGHNA and CDR2 YNFKEQ. Trimming cost V 4 bases and J 2 bases, with 20 bases left between them. This CDR3 has 17 amino acids. The CDR3, as DNA: TGTGCCAGCAGCCTCACGGGGGCGGAGGGGGGCAACTATGGCTACACCTTC. Protein: CASSLTGAEGGNYGYTF.

This clonotype was picked up many times. This chain links TRBV6-2 or TRBV6-3 with TRBJ2-1, with TRBD2 as a possible D gene (6 bases). The CDR3 runs to 14 residues. In germline, CDR1 is MNHEY, CDR2 SVGEGT. V was clipped by 5 bases and J by 2 bases, with 10 bases between them. The CDR3 reads CASSAGTAYNEQFF. DNA for the CDR3: TGTGCCAGCAGTGCCGGGACTGCCTACAATGAGCAGTTCTTC.

This rearrangement joins TRBV6-2 or TRBV6-3 to TRBJ2-1, with D possibly TRBD1 on 6 matching bases. The CDR3 runs to 12 residues. V was clipped by 8 bases and J by 7 bases, with 12 bases between them. Germline V gives CDR1 MNHEY, CDR2 SVGEGT. As DNA, the CDR3 is TGTGCCAGCGGGACAAAGGGTAATGAGCAGTTCTTC. Amino acids: CASGTKGNEQFF.

This rearrangement joins TRBV7-9 to TRBJ1-1; no reliable D call. V dropped 7 bases and J dropped 3 bases, with 15 bases sitting between them. The germline gives CDR1 SEHNR, CDR2 FQNEAQ (reference sequence). CDR3 length: 14 amino acids. The CDR3 sequence: CASMKGSMDTEAFF. In DNA, the CDR3 is TGTGCCAGCATGAAGGGATCTATGGACACTGAAGCTTTCTTT.

V usage is TRBV11-2 and J usage is TRBJ2-7; 8 bases fit TRBD1. CDR1 is SGHAT, CDR2 FQNNGV, per germline. The CDR3 runs to 17 residues. The J segment lost 1 base and the V segment lost 4 bases, leaving 12 bases of the junction unmatched. The DNA for the CDR3 is TGTGCCAGCAGCTCCCCGTTGAGGACAGGGCCTTCCTACGAGCAGTACTTC. This gives the protein CASSSPLRTGPSYEQYF.

This chain uses TRBV20-1 with TRBJ2-5; no clear D. The CDR3 covers 14 residues. The germline CDR1 and CDR2 sequences are DFQATT and SNEGSKA (reference sequence). V gave up 0 bases and J gave up 3 bases, with 11 bases separating them. CDR3 protein: CSAREEATKETQYF. CDR3 bases: TGCAGTGCTAGAGAGGAAGCTACTAAAGAGACCCAGTACTTC.

The V and J genes are TRBV20-1 and TRBJ1-1; TRBD1 aligns across 9 bases. The CDR3 runs to 13 residues. J lost 4 bases, V lost 5 bases, and 5 bases had no gene match. Germline values: CDR1 DFQATT, CDR2 SNEGSKA (reference sequence). CDR3 sequence reads: CSAPGQGATEAFF. The CDR3 nucleotides read TGCAGTGCTCCGGGACAGGGAGCCACTGAAGCTTTCTTT.

This chain connects TRBV7-2 to TRBJ2-1; TRBD1 aligns across 9 bases. Germline CDR1 reads SGHTA; CDR2 reads FQGNSA. Unmatched junction bases numbered 9, after V lost 5 bases and J lost 7 bases. This CDR3 has 15 amino acids. The CDR3 sequence is CASSLRRDRVNEQFF. In DNA, the CDR3 is TGTGCCAGCAGCCTCCGCCGGGACAGGGTTAATGAGCAGTTCTTC.

The chain couples TRBV20-1 to TRBJ2-3; D not certain. Germline V gives CDR1 DFQATT, CDR2 SNEGSKA (reference sequence). Trimming removed 3 bases at V and 2 bases at J, with 12 bases between. This CDR3 comprises 14 residues. CDR3 in amino acids: CSARVLRVTDTQYF. The CDR3 DNA follows: TGCAGTGCTAGGGTTCTACGAGTCACAGATACGCAGTATTTT.

The rearrangement links TRBV29-1 to TRBJ2-7, with D possibly called TRBD1 or TRBD2 (5 bases each). The CDR3 runs to 12 residues. Germline V lookup: CDR1 SQVTM, CDR2 ANQGSEA. V lost 4 bases, J lost 2 bases, and 9 bases lay in between. The CDR3 loop reads CSVGQRAYEQYF. The CDR3 DNA sequence: TGCAGCGTTGGACAGAGGGCCTACGAGCAGTACTTC.

The chain carries TRBV29-1 and TRBJ2-1; TRBD2 matches at 7 bases. Trimming removed 4 bases from V and 7 bases from J; junction bases left unmatched: 4. The CDR3 loop spans 12 amino acids. CDR1 and CDR2 from the germline V gene are SQVTM and ANQGSEA. This CDR3 reads CSVVGGGNEQFF. CDR3 bases: TGCAGCGTTGTGGGGGGGGGGAATGAGCAGTTCTTC.

This clonotype has only one observation. The chain recombines TRBV7-2 with TRBJ1-1, with D possibly TRBD1 on 6 matching bases. CDR1 is SGHTA and CDR2 is FQGNSA in the germline V gene. V gave up 5 bases and J gave up 4 bases, with 17 bases separating them. The CDR3 runs to 15 residues. CDR3: CASSPASGAGTEAFF. The CDR3 DNA is TGTGCCAGCAGCCCGGCGTCGGGGGCAGGCACTGAAGCTTTCTTT.

V is TRBV29-1 and J is TRBJ1-1, with a tentative D call TRBD1 (6 bases). The CDR3 totals 15 residues. The V gene's germline CDR1 is SQVTM and CDR2 ANQGSEA. V lost 4 bases and J lost 1, with 16 bases in between. The CDR3 loop reads CSVGGATGSNTEAFF. The CDR3 region has the DNA TGCAGCGTTGGGGGGGCGACAGGATCGAACACTGAAGCTTTCTTT.